The 4 T cell receptor beta chains given below trace back to one sample, sequenced in a study of shared clonotypes between healthy human individuals. The assay was immunoSEQ multiplex PCR, and TCRdb's table has in-frame clones only and misses some. The sample records some 510,000 clones, less than 85% being singletons. The sample was PBMCs. Receptors originate from a woman between 35 and 50 years old in good health. Some clones in this sample may be carry-over from other donors' samples.

The V call is TRBV28, the J call TRBJ2-3; a possible D gene is TRBD1 (6 bases). Germline CDR1 is MDHEN and CDR2 is SYDVKM. The CDR3 contains 15 residues. V lost 1 base and J 5 bases, leaving 13 bases between the germline ends. CDR3 nucleotides: TGTGCCAGCAGTTTATCAGGCGGCAGGGGAGATACGCAGTATTTT. Translating it yields CASSLSGGRGDTQYF.

This chain connects TRBV6-1 to TRBJ2-7; no firm D call. The germline CDR1 and CDR2 sequences are MNHNS and SASEGT. The V end was cut by 7 bases, the J end by 3 bases, with 10 bases between. The CDR3 is 12 residues long. As DNA, the CDR3 is TGTGCCAGCAACACGGCAGACTACGAGCAGTACTTC. Translated: CASNTADYEQYF.

This clone appeared once. The genes are TRBV6-1 and TRBJ1-5; D not resolved. Germline values: CDR1 MNHNS, CDR2 SASEGT. The length of the CDR3 is 13 residues. The ends were cut back, 7 bases at V and 1 base at J, with 8 bases in the middle. The CDR3 nucleotides are TGTGCCAGCACTTTTGGGAGCAATCAGCCCCAGCATTTT. Its translation is CASTFGSNQPQHF.

In DNA form, the CDR3 reads TGTGCCAGCAACACGGTCCGCCGGGACAGGGGACTAGCGGGACCGAATTACAATGAGCAGTTCTTC. Translated: CASNTVRRDRGLAGPNYNEQFF. The chain couples TRBV28 to TRBJ2-1; 13 bases agree with TRBD2. CDR3 size: 22 residues. V gave up 7 bases and J gave up 4 bases; unmatched junction bases: 25. From germline, CDR1 is MDHEN and CDR2 SYDVKM.